The 9 T cell receptor beta chains below all came from one sample that was sequenced in a study of memory CD4+ T cells and cytomegalovirus serostatus. Single viable CD3+CD4+CD8-CD45RO+ cells were sorted as the memory CD4+ T cells. The repertoire was sequenced with immunoSEQ multiplex PCR; TCRdb's copy has only in-frame clones and lacks some. In the table there are 60,000 or so clones, approximately 86% of which are singletons. Sequences were obtained from memory CD4+ T cells from blood. The receptor set was obtained from an adult in good health and CMV-seronegative. Some clones in this sample may be carry-over from other donors' samples.

The chain has TRBV4-2 and TRBJ2-2; 10 positions agree with TRBD2. CDR1 is LGHNA and CDR2 is YNFKEQ in the germline V gene. Losses at the gene ends were 1 base for V and 7 bases for J; bases not matched to a gene: 9. The CDR3 sequence is 17 residues long. The CDR3 DNA reads as TGTGCCAGCAGCCAAGCCCAAGCGGGAGGGTTTAGCGGGGAGCTGTTTTTT. It is translated as CASSQAQAGGFSGELFF.

The chain is built from TRBV18 and TRBJ2-7; no firm D call. V was clipped by 4 bases and J by 6 bases, with 13 bases between them. The CDR3 contains 13 residues. The germline V gene has CDR1 KGHSH and CDR2 LQKENI. The CDR3: CASSREDPGEQYF. The CDR3 DNA is TGTGCCAGCTCACGGGAAGATCCGGGCGAGCAGTACTTC.

V is TRBV18 and J is TRBJ2-1, with 7 positions matching TRBD2. The germline V gene has CDR1 KGHSH and CDR2 LQKENI. This CDR3 is 16 amino acids long. J was trimmed by 6 bases and V by 2 bases; bases with no gene match: 10. CDR3: CASSPAGRESVNEQFF. In nucleotides, the CDR3 is TGTGCCAGCTCACCAGCTGGGCGGGAGTCCGTCAATGAGCAGTTCTTC.

The V call is TRBV6-5, the J call TRBJ2-1; D remains unclear. The CDR3 runs to 16 residues. V was cut by 0 bases and J by 6 bases, with 15 bases left in between. The germline V gene encodes CDR1 MNHEY and CDR2 SVGAGI. CDR3 sequence reads: CASSYSPPGLGNEQFF. DNA for the CDR3: TGTGCCAGCAGTTACTCCCCCCCGGGCCTTGGCAATGAGCAGTTCTTC.

The chain recombines TRBV19 with TRBJ1-2; 10 positions match TRBD1. Germline trimming cut 9 bases from V and 4 bases from J; bases unmatched to any gene: 8. This CDR3 spans 14 amino acids. CDR1 and CDR2 (germline): LNHDA, SQIVND (reference sequence). The chain's CDR3 is CASTGQGGIYGYTF. DNA of the CDR3: TGTGCCAGCACCGGACAGGGGGGTATCTATGGCTACACCTTC.

The DNA of the CDR3 is TGTGCCAGCAGCCAAGATTTGCTAGCGAGCCAGTACTTC. The encoded protein is CASSQDLLASQYF. The rearrangement links TRBV4-2 to TRBJ2-5; a weak D match, TRBD2 (6 bases). The germline V gene encodes CDR1 LGHNA and CDR2 YNFKEQ. Between the trimmed V and J ends, which lost 0 bases and 10 bases, there was a span of 12 bases. This CDR3 is 13 amino acids long.

This chain joins TRBV2 and TRBJ2-1, with 8 bases matching TRBD2. V dropped 8 bases and J dropped 0; count of bases not matched to a gene: 3. This CDR3 is 14 amino acids long. Germline V gene data show CDR1 as SNHLY and CDR2 as FYNNEI. CDR3 coding DNA: TGTGCCAGCGCCGGGACTAGCTCCTACAATGAGCAGTTCTTC. This translates into CASAGTSSYNEQFF.

This chain joins TRBV5-8 and TRBJ2-3; the D gene is possibly TRBD2 (5 bases). Trimming stripped 1 base from V and 3 bases from J, with 15 bases between. Germline V gene lookup returns CDR1 SGHTS and CDR2 YDEGEE. CDR3 length: 16 amino acids. CDR3 protein: CASSLSLSPGTDTQYF. The CDR3 bases are TGTGCCAGCAGCTTGTCTCTCTCCCCGGGGACAGATACGCAGTATTTT. The full variable domain, in which reference TRBV5-8 and TRBJ2-3 provide the parts outside the CDR3, is EAGVTQSPTHLIKTRGQQATLRCSPISGHTSVYWYQQALGLGLQFLLWYDEGEERNRGNFPPRFSGRQFPNYSSELNVNALELEDSALYLCASSLSLSPGTDTQYFGPGTRLTVL.

The gene calls are TRBV5-1 and TRBJ2-1; 9 positions match TRBD2. This CDR3 has 16 amino acids. The V gene end was trimmed by 1 base and the J gene end by 6 bases; junction bases not matched to a gene: 8. CDR1 is SGHRS and CDR2 is YFSETQ in the germline V gene. The CDR3 reads CASSLLASGNINEQFF. The CDR3 DNA sequence: TGCGCCAGCAGCTTGCTGGCTAGCGGGAATATCAATGAGCAGTTCTTC.